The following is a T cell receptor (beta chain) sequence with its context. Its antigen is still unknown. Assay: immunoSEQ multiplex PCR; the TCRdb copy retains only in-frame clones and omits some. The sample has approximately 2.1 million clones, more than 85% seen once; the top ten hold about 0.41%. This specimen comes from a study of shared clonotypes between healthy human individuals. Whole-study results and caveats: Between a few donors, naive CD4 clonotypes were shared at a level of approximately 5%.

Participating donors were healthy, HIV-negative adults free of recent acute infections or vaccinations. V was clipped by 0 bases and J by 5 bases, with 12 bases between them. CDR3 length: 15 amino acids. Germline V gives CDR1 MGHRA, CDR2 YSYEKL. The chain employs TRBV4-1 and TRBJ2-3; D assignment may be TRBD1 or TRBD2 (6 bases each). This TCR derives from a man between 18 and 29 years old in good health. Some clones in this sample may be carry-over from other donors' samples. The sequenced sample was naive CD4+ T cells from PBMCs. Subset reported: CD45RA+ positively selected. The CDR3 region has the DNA TGCGCCAGCAGCCAAGAGGGGGGCAGGGGAGATACGCAGTATTTT. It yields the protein CASSQEGGRGDTQYF.